Given below is one T cell receptor beta chain in context. The antigen remains undetermined. This sample is part of a study of post-analysis software for immune sequencing data. Study observations and caveats: In patients, TRBV5-6, TRBV5-1 and TRBV20-1 belonged to five or six TRBV segments found more frequently than in controls.

The length of the CDR3 is 13 residues. CDR1 is DFQATT, CDR2 SNEGSKA, per germline (reference sequence). Trimming took 1 base from V and 2 from J, leaving 9 bases between them. The authors incorporated unique molecular identifiers into the TCR beta cDNA libraries. TCRdb reprocessed the PCR reads via MiXCR and lists one record per CDR3 protein. Here the sample spans more than 350,000 distinct CDR3 sequences, about 40% being singletons. Sequencing used blood. This receptor was identified in a girl aged 2-10 years with multiple sclerosis. This chain links TRBV20-1 with TRBJ2-7; D unresolved. CDR3 region: CSARGVAAYEQYF. Written as DNA, the CDR3 is TGCAGTGCTAGAGGGGTAGCCGCCTACGAGCAGTACTTC.